The TCR beta chain under discussion was sequenced for a study of beta chain features in type 1 diabetes. Background on the study: Analysis included over 90 million sorted cells drawn from all samples. Findings of the study overall: Across all four CD4+ subsets, people with type 1 diabetes showed modestly shorter TCRB CDR3s. Sampled from patients, naive, central memory and Treg TCRB repertoires appeared more similar than those sampled from healthy donors.

Expressed TCRB transcripts were sequenced after all isolated RNA was converted to cDNA. Some clones are missing from TCRdb's copy, which holds only in-frame ones; the method was immunoSEQ multiplex PCR. Among roughly 700,000 clones listed, around an eighth were seen once. This clone was detected only a few times. Its antigen is unknown. The CDR3 runs 13 residues. Trimming removed 2 bases from V and 8 bases from J; junction bases left unmatched: 5. Per germline, CDR1 KGHSH and CDR2 LQKENI. This clonotype was obtained from a man between 18 and 29 years old with type 1 diabetes. J is TRBJ1-2 and V is TRBV18; 7 bases line up with TRBD1. Source material: naive CD4+ T cells from blood. CDR3 loop: CASSPFDREGYTF. The CDR3 coding sequence is TGTGCCAGCTCACCATTCGACAGGGAGGGCTACACCTTC.